The 5 T cell receptor beta chains presented below share a single source sample, sequenced in a study of control samples from healthy donors and cancer patients. Generated by immunoSEQ multiplex PCR, the TCRdb table keeps only in-frame clones and is missing some. The table has 170,000 or so clones, 94% seen once. Sequenced material: blood. All receptors derive from a woman aged 35 to 49 in good health.

The chain joins TRBV11-3 to TRBJ2-7; D is possibly TRBD1 (5 bases). The CDR3 extends over 12 amino acids. Germline values: CDR1 SGHNT, CDR2 YENEEA. V was shortened by 5 bases and J by 6 bases, with 11 bases between the two germline ends. In nucleotides, the CDR3 is TGTGCCAGCAGCAAACGGCAGGGCGAGCAGTACTTC. Protein: CASSKRQGEQYF. Supplemented by reference TRBV11-3 and TRBJ2-7, the full variable domain reads EAGVVQSPRYKIIEKKQPVAFWCNPISGHNTLYWYLQNLGQGPELLIRYENEEAVDDSQLPKDRFSAERLKGVDSTLKIQPAELGDSAVYLCASSKRQGEQYFGPGTRLTVT.

The V and J genes are TRBV20-1 and TRBJ2-5, with unresolved D. The CDR3 loop spans 11 amino acids. CDR1 is DFQATT and CDR2 is SNEGSKA in the germline V gene (reference sequence). With 2 bases removed from V and 14 bases from J, the gap between germline ends came to 15 bases. The CDR3: CSARRDPNQYF. As DNA, the CDR3 is TGCAGTGCTAGACGCGACCCCAACCAATACTTC.

V is TRBV7-7 and J is TRBJ2-5; D is undetermined. The germline V and J ends were trimmed by 5 bases and 5 bases, with 12 bases remaining between them. The V gene's germline CDR1 is SSHAT and CDR2 FNYEAQ (reference sequence). The CDR3 has 13 residues. The CDR3 region has the DNA TGTGCCAGCAGCCATGCACCAGAGGAGACCCAGTACTTC. This sequence encodes CASSHAPEETQYF.

The table lists this clone with a count of one. In DNA form, the CDR3 reads TGCAGCGTTCCCCCGGGACTAGCGGATGAGCAGTTCTTC. This encodes CSVPPGLADEQFF. V and J are TRBV29-1 and TRBJ2-1; 11 bases fit TRBD2. The CDR3 contains 13 residues. CDR1 SQVTM and CDR2 ANQGSEA come from the germline V gene. V lost 5 bases, J lost 8 bases, and 5 bases stayed unmatched.

The chain has TRBV7-3 and TRBJ2-3; no firm D call. V was trimmed by 5 bases and J by 0 bases, leaving 6 bases between them. Germline V gene lookup returns CDR1 SGHTA and CDR2 FQGTGA. This CDR3 is built from 13 residues. CDR3 coding DNA: TGTGCCAGCAGCCAGAAAAGCACAGATACGCAGTATTTT. Translating gives CASSQKSTDTQYF.